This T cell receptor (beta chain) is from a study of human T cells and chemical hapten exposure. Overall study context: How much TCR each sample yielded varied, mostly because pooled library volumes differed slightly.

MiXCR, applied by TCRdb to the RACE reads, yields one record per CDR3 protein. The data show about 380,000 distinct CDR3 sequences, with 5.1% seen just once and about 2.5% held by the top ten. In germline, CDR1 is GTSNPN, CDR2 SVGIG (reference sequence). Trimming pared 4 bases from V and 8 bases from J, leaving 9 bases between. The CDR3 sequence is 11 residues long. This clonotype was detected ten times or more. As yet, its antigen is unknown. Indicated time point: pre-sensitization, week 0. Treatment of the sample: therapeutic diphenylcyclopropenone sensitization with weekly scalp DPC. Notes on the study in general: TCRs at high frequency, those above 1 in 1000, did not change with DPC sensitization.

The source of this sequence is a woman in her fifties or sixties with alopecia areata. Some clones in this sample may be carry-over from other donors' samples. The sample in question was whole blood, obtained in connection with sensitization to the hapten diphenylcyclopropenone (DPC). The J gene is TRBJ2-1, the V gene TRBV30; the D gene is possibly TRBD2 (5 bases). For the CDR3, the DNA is TGTGCCTGGAAAGGGAGAGATGAGCAGTTCTTC. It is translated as CAWKGRDEQFF.